Each of the 26 T cell receptor beta chains below was sequenced from the same sample in a study of blood T cell dynamics during melanoma immunotherapy. The time point: pre-treatment baseline. The repertoire was sequenced with immunoSEQ multiplex PCR; TCRdb's copy has only in-frame clones and lacks some. The data show over 5,500 clones, 80% seen once. Sequencing used blood, obtained from a patient treated with checkpoint blockade. Receptors were obtained from a human donor with melanoma.

V and J are TRBV7-2 and TRBJ2-2, with D tentatively TRBD1 (7 bases). The ends were cut back, 3 bases at V and 3 bases at J, with 11 bases in the middle. The CDR3 is made up of 15 amino acids. Germline-derived CDR1 and CDR2 are SGHTA and FQGNSA. The CDR3 coding sequence is TGTGCCAGCAGCTTCAGGGGGGCCGACACCGGGGAGCTGTTTTTT. Residues: CASSFRGADTGELFF.

DNA of the CDR3: TGTGCCAGCAGCCAACCGGGACAGCCCTATGGCTACACCTTC. Its translation: CASSQPGQPYGYTF. The gene calls are TRBV4-2 and TRBJ1-2, with 7 bases matching TRBD1. Germline CDR1 and CDR2: LGHNA and YNFKEQ. The CDR3 is made up of 14 amino acids. V shed 2 bases and J 4 bases; nucleotides not matched to a gene: 4.

The chain joins TRBV7-9 to TRBJ2-5; TRBD1 matches 7 bases. There are 15 residues in the CDR3. From germline, CDR1 is SEHNR and CDR2 FQNEAQ (reference sequence). The junction had 7 bases not matched to a gene; V was cut back by 2 bases and J by 4 bases. The CDR3 DNA reads TGTGCCAGCAGCTTAACGGGACAGTTAAGAGAGACCCAGTACTTC. Its protein product is CASSLTGQLRETQYF.

J is TRBJ1-2 and V is TRBV5-1, with D possibly matching TRBD1 (5 bases). Germline V gene sequence: CDR1 SGHRS, CDR2 YFSETQ. The CDR3 totals 14 residues. V lost 4 bases and J 3 bases, leaving 13 bases between the germline ends. CDR3: CASSPGTRDYGYTF. DNA for the CDR3: TGCGCCAGCAGCCCCGGGACGCGGGACTATGGCTACACCTTC.

The rearrangement joins TRBV4-1 to TRBJ2-1; no definite D call. Trimming took off 0 bases at V and 2 bases at J, with 17 bases between the two ends. The CDR3 loop spans 18 amino acids. Per the germline V gene, CDR1 is MGHRA and CDR2 is YSYEKL. The CDR3: CASSQDPSGVGTYNEQFF. DNA of the CDR3: TGCGCCAGCAGCCAAGATCCCTCTGGGGTCGGCACCTACAATGAGCAGTTCTTC.

The V and J genes are TRBV5-4 and TRBJ2-7, with 7 bases aligning to TRBD1. Germline V lookup: CDR1 SGHNT, CDR2 YYREEE (reference sequence). The CDR3 contains 17 residues. The ends lost 4 bases at V and 3 bases at J; junction bases unmatched: 16. This chain's CDR3 is CASSPYISDRNIYEQYF. The CDR3 DNA is TGTGCCAGCAGCCCGTATATTTCGGACAGGAATATCTACGAGCAGTACTTC.

The chain couples TRBV5-4 to TRBJ1-2, with D perhaps matching TRBD1 (5 bases). The CDR3 is 14 residues long. Trimming took off 4 bases at V and 4 bases at J, with 14 bases between the two ends. Per germline, CDR1 SGHNT and CDR2 YYREEE (reference sequence). The DNA for the CDR3 is TGTGCCAGCAGCCAAAGACAGCCGATCTATGGCTACACCTTC. It is translated as CASSQRQPIYGYTF. The whole variable domain, remainder taken from reference TRBV5-4 and TRBJ1-2, is ETGVTQSPTHLIKTRGQQVTLRCSSQSGHNTVSWYQQALGQGPQFIFQYYREEENGRGNFPPRFSGLQFPNYSSELNVNALELDDSALYLCASSQRQPIYGYTFGSGTRLTVV.

The rearrangement links TRBV2 to TRBJ2-5; D not resolved. This CDR3 spans 14 amino acids. V lost 5 bases to trimming and J lost 3 bases, with 13 bases between them. CDR1 is SNHLY, CDR2 FYNNEI, per germline. This chain's CDR3 is CASSPRAAEETQYF. CDR3 DNA: TGTGCCAGCAGTCCCCGGGCAGCCGAAGAGACCCAGTACTTC.

This sequence joins TRBV15 and TRBJ1-1; D not resolved. The CDR3 runs to 13 residues. V was trimmed by 0 bases and J by 6 bases, leaving 8 bases between them. Per the germline V gene, CDR1 is LNHNV and CDR2 is YYDKDF (reference sequence). In DNA, the CDR3 is TGTGCCACCAGCAGAGATTTCCAACCTGAAGCTTTCTTT. It is translated as CATSRDFQPEAFF. The whole variable domain, remainder taken from reference TRBV15 and TRBJ1-1, is DAMVIQNPRYQVTQFGKPVTLSCSQTLNHNVMYWYQQKSSQAPKLLFHYYDKDFNNEADTPDNFQSRRPNTSFCFLDIRSPGLGDTAMYLCATSRDFQPEAFFGQGTRLTVV.

By sample fraction, this clone is hyperexpanded. The chain joins TRBV5-1 to TRBJ1-2; D is unresolved. Trimming stripped 1 base from V and 7 bases from J, with 8 bases between. The CDR3 is 12 amino acids. Germline V gene lookup returns CDR1 SGHRS and CDR2 YFSETQ. The CDR3, as DNA: TGCGCCAGCAGCTTGTGGTGGGTTGGCTACACCTTC. Translating gives CASSLWWVGYTF.

Concerning this clone: One end of the junction fails to match germline, which may point to a read error. CDR3 protein: CSVEEGGQNHF. The CDR3 DNA reads TGCAGCGTTGAAGAGGGGGGACAGAACCACTTC. The gene calls are TRBV29-1 and TRBJ2-7, with D perhaps TRBD1 (7 bases). CDR1 is SQVTM and CDR2 is ANQGSEA in the germline V gene. CDR3 size: 11 residues.

This clone showed up just once. V is TRBV5-1 and J is TRBJ2-2; no clear D. The CDR3 length is 13 residues. Germline lookup yields CDR1 SGHRS and CDR2 YFSETQ. With 4 bases removed from V and 6 bases from J, the gap between germline ends came to 10 bases. The CDR3, as DNA: TGCGCCAGCAGCGTCCCTGATGCCGGGGAGCTGTTTTTT. It encodes CASSVPDAGELFF.

V usage is TRBV6-6 and J usage is TRBJ1-2, with TRBD1 identical over 7 bases. Germline trimming cut 7 bases from V and 2 bases from J; bases unmatched to any gene: 1. CDR3 size: 12 residues. Per the germline V gene, CDR1 is MNHNY and CDR2 is SVGAGI (reference sequence). The CDR3 DNA sequence: TGTGCCAGCAAAGGGGGCAACTATGGCTACACCTTC. Protein product: CASKGGNYGYTF.

J is TRBJ2-1 and V is TRBV11-1, with TRBD2 identical over 9 bases. Germline lookup yields CDR1 SGHAT and CDR2 FQDESV (reference sequence). Trimming at V came to 2 bases and at J to 3 bases, leaving 8 bases not matched to a gene. The length of the CDR3 is 17 residues. The CDR3 loop reads CASSLLAGGEGYNEQFF. As DNA, the CDR3 is TGTGCCAGCAGCTTACTGGCGGGAGGGGAAGGCTACAATGAGCAGTTCTTC.

This rearrangement joins TRBV11-3 to TRBJ2-1; 14 bases agree with TRBD2. CDR3 length: 18 residues. Germline CDR1 and CDR2: SGHNT and YENEEA. The trim removed 3 bases at V and 7 bases at J, leaving 11 bases unmatched. In nucleotides, the CDR3 is TGTGCCAGCAGCTTGGGACTAGCGGGAGCAGGGAGGGGGAATGAGCAGTTCTTC. It is translated as CASSLGLAGAGRGNEQFF.

The chain carries TRBV30 and TRBJ2-2, with D uncertain. Trimming left V 3 bases short and J 0 bases short, with 11 bases between. The CDR3 is made up of 15 amino acids. Germline V gene lookup returns CDR1 GTSNPN and CDR2 SVGIG (reference sequence). The CDR3 loop reads CAWRRVSANTGELFF. In DNA form, the CDR3 reads TGTGCCTGGAGACGTGTGTCCGCGAACACCGGGGAGCTGTTTTTT.

The genes are TRBV5-3 and TRBJ1-2; D perhaps matches TRBD1 (6 bases). TRBV5-3 is annotated as an ORF whose role is uncertain. This CDR3 has 16 residues. V was trimmed by 4 bases and J by 0 bases, leaving 16 bases between them. The CDR3 DNA follows: TGTGCCAGAAGCCCCCTCGACAGGAGAGCTAACTATGGCTACACCTTC. This sequence encodes CARSPLDRRANYGYTF.

The rearrangement uses TRBV14 and TRBJ1-2; unclear D gene. This CDR3 region has 15 residues. Trimming took off 0 bases at V and 6 bases at J, with 14 bases between the two ends. Per germline, CDR1 SGHDN and CDR2 FVKESK. DNA of the CDR3: TGTGCCAGCAGCCAAGATACTCTCCGGGAGGATGGCTACACCTTC. This gives the protein CASSQDTLREDGYTF.

The J gene is TRBJ2-5, the V gene TRBV7-6; D may be TRBD1 (6 bases). Germline V gives CDR1 SGHVS, CDR2 FNYEAQ. V shed 5 bases and J shed 7 bases, with 20 bases lying between them. The CDR3 extends over 15 amino acids. Here the CDR3 reads CASSPAGTIEGTQYF. The CDR3 nucleotides read TGTGCCAGCAGCCCAGCTGGGACAATTGAGGGGACCCAGTACTTC. Supplemented by reference TRBV7-6 and TRBJ2-5, the full variable domain reads GAGVSQSPRYKVTKRGQDVALRCDPISGHVSLYWYRQALGQGPEFLTYFNYEAQQDKSGLPNDRFSAERPEGSISTLTIQRTEQRDSAMYRCASSPAGTIEGTQYFGPGTRLLVL.

The chain recombines TRBV14 with TRBJ2-7, with D hard to call. The CDR3 has 12 amino acids. Germline CDR1 reads SGHDN; CDR2 reads FVKESK. V lost 1 base and J lost 2, with 3 bases in between. The CDR3 DNA is TGTGCCAGCAGCCAAGGGCCCTACGAGCAGTACTTC. This gives the protein CASSQGPYEQYF.

Points on this clone: Other DNA sequences within the sample encode an identical CDR3. The rearrangement uses TRBV5-5 and TRBJ1-3; the D is unclear. Trimming removed 2 bases from V and 0 bases from J, with 21 bases in between. Germline loops: CDR1 SGHKS, CDR2 YYEKEE (reference sequence). The CDR3 spans 19 residues. The CDR3 region is CASSLIGVSPIASGNTIYF. In DNA, the CDR3 is TGTGCCAGCAGCTTAATTGGAGTCAGTCCAATCGCCTCTGGAAACACCATATATTTT.

This clone turned up a few times. The chain carries TRBV9 and TRBJ1-6; maybe TRBD1 (5 bases). The V gene's germline CDR1 is SGDLS and CDR2 YYNGEE. V lost 0 bases, J lost 5 bases, and 12 bases lay in between. This CDR3 contains 16 residues. The CDR3 protein is CASSVEGAAHNSPLHF. CDR3 nucleotides: TGTGCCAGCAGCGTAGAAGGGGCGGCCCATAATTCACCCCTCCACTTT.

This clone was seen a few times. The genes are TRBV6-6 and TRBJ2-7, with 14 nucleotides matching TRBD2. Germline V lookup: CDR1 MNHNY, CDR2 SVGAGI (reference sequence). Trimming took 2 bases from V and 12 from J; bases not matched to a gene: 9. The CDR3 is made up of 15 amino acids. The CDR3: CASSYPGLAGDQPYF. In nucleotides, the CDR3 is TGTGCCAGCAGTTACCCGGGACTAGCGGGAGATCAGCCGTACTTC.

V usage is TRBV11-1 and J usage is TRBJ1-1, with TRBD1 identical over 10 bases. The CDR3 is made up of 14 amino acids. Trimming removed 5 bases from V and 6 bases from J; junction bases left unmatched: 6. CDR1 is SGHAT and CDR2 is FQDESV in the germline V gene (reference sequence). CDR3 loop: CASSPGQGFSEAFF. The DNA for the CDR3 is TGTGCCAGCAGCCCGGGACAGGGGTTTTCTGAAGCTTTCTTT.

The chain combines TRBV30 with TRBJ1-1, with TRBD1 matching 7 bases. Unmatched junction bases numbered 20, after V lost 1 base and J lost 0 bases. This CDR3 has 20 residues. From germline, CDR1 is GTSNPN and CDR2 SVGIG (reference sequence). The DNA for the CDR3 is TGTGCCTGGAGTGCCACGAAACTCCCGGGACAGATTATAGTGAACACTGAAGCTTTCTTT. It specifies CAWSATKLPGQIIVNTEAFF.

This rearrangement joins TRBV19 to TRBJ1-2, with 11 bases that match TRBD1. The germline V gene encodes CDR1 LNHDA and CDR2 SQIVND (reference sequence). CDR3 length equals 13 residues. With 6 bases clipped from V and 9 bases from J, the junction kept 6 bases outside the gene matches. The CDR3 DNA is TGTGCCAGTAGCTTGGGACAGGGGGGGAGCTACACCTTC. The encoded protein is CASSLGQGGSYTF.